This T cell receptor (beta chain) was observed in a study of cytomegalovirus exposure and HLA in healthy donors (TCRdb year 2017). Regarding the research as a whole: According to an earlier analysis of a few hundred of the donors, 200 million or so T cells yielded over 100 million unique TCR beta sequences and more than 250 Gb of sequence data. An early release that covered several hundred HLA-typed donors contained approximately 300 gigabases of sequencing data and tens of millions of unique TCR sequences. Of the roughly 400 genotyped donors, approximately 83% fell in the genetic ancestry cluster associated with self-reported Caucasian donors. The study aimed to test whether signatures of past pathogen exposure could be identified by cataloging public T cell receptors. The T cell repertoires of about 700 subjects were profiled by immunosequencing and related to cytomegalovirus serostatus. A separate validation cohort of roughly 120 different subjects was used in addition to the roughly 720-subject first cohort. To predict cytomegalovirus infection status, the study brought together high-throughput TCR immunosequencing, statistical association of individual TCRs with disease status, and machine learning. In a later analysis, previously published TCR beta repertoires from 550 to 750 donors were re-analyzed and high-resolution HLA genotyping was added so that TCR occurrence patterns could be studied. Rather than drawing on any new phenotypic data, the later analysis identified candidate immune exposures from TCR beta sequences and the way those sequences occurred across donors. In an earlier analysis of 587 of the donors, high-throughput TCR beta sequencing was used to judge whether each TCR beta V gene segment behaved as functional or pseudogenic. Donor age, sex, ethnicity and CMV serostatus were compiled together with the repertoire data. A later genetic analysis used genome-wide SNP genotypes for about 60% of the roughly 700 donors, treating that subset as a discovery cohort. Every repertoire in the discovery cohort had been generated on one and the same sequencing platform. Class I and class II HLA loci were covered by the typing at four-digit resolution. Typing coverage varied by locus: roughly 629-640 donors for A, B, C, DRB1 and DQB1; roughly 520 for DQA1; some 610 for DPA1; about 450 for DPB1. Roughly 5 DR-DQ haplotypes were handled as single units for association and clustering because linkage in the cohort was strong. On average, roughly 250,000 unique TCR beta nucleotide sequences were sequenced per donor among about 400 genotyped donors of the cohort, with 15% to 20% of those sequences being non-productive.

Library generation was performed with the immunoSEQ multiplex PCR assay. A mixture of 60 forward primers for TCR Vbeta segments and 13 reverse primers for TCR Jbeta segments was used in the multiplex PCR. Amplification of the CDR3 region of rearranged TCR beta genes was performed with a multiplex PCR assay on genomic DNA. The amplified TCR beta libraries were sequenced on the Illumina HiSeq System as 87-base-pair reads. In the source study's methods: A later analysis counted tens of millions of unique TCR beta chains across the 500 to 850 repertoires, and approximately 11 million of these chains were shared by at least two donors. To remove PCR and sequencing errors, raw reads were error-corrected and collapsed into unique sequences using a nearest-neighbor algorithm that merged closely related sequences. CDR3 sequences were aligned to IMGT reference sequences to assign V, D and J gene segments. Each retained sequence needed at least a six-nucleotide match to both a V gene segment and a J gene segment. Rearrangements were called productive when the CDR3 lacked stop codons and stayed in frame with V and J; all others were non-productive. CDR3 was defined by IMGT convention, running from the second conserved V-encoded cysteine to the conserved J-encoded phenylalanine. In an earlier analysis of around 570 of the donors, sequences lacking an unambiguous match to a single V gene segment were excluded. An earlier analysis of several hundred of the donors called V segments functional above 56.7% productive rearrangements and segregating when the between-donor standard deviation exceeded 5%. A statistical classification framework was developed to diagnose cytomegalovirus status using the catalog of TCR beta chain sequences. In a later analysis, V and J genes were assigned by comparing TCR nucleotide sequences against IMGT/GENE-DB human TR gene sequences. Using the TCRdist pipeline, a later analysis assigned CDR3 sequences along with most-parsimonious VDJ recombination scenarios. In a later analysis, every TCR beta chain was defined by the combination of its CDR3 amino acid sequence and its V-gene family, and reads without a unique V-gene family were dropped. To address suspected cross-contamination and a sequencing artifact, a later analysis removed under 600 highly shared, low-generation-probability nucleotide sequences. A later analysis calculated a clonal expansion index for each public chain from normalized within-repertoire ranks of inferred template counts. In a later analysis, generation probabilities were computed using a VDJ recombination model fitted to out-of-frame rearrangements, and the results were checked against IGoR. Hypergeometric tests were used in a later analysis to score TCR-TCR, TCR-HLA and TCR-CMV co-occurrence, with a repertoire-size bias correction applied to the TCR pairs. False discovery rates were estimated in a later analysis by permuting HLA or CMV assignments 20 times. In a later analysis, co-occurring TCRs were grouped using DBSCAN, with TCRdist sequence similarity added in when clustering inside HLA-allele-positive subsets. Repertoires with fewer than 30,000 or more than 120,000 public chains, plus five repertoires with anomalous nucleotide sharing, were excluded from co-occurrence clustering. In TCRdb, the immuneACCESS table is reduced to in-frame sequences with V and J assigned. These tables do not hold every clone; where another copy was compared, an unresolved V gene accounts for under half, and the others remain unexplained. V, J and clone size are those of that table, while D and trimming were read from the DNA. Across this sample there are around 150,000 clones, with 68% seen only once. The ten largest clones take up approximately 1.5% of the sample.

On this clone itself: The antigen this receptor binds is unknown. Base quality data are lacking; no much larger clone is found one base away.

Trimming removed 4 bases from V and 6 bases from J; the gene matches leave 5 bases unexplained. From a lookup of the germline V gene, CDR1 and CDR2 are SNHLY and FYNNEI. The CDR3 covers 15 residues, taking in both the cysteine and the phenylalanine. Solely the CDR3 DNA is kept, with 45 bases framed from the first base. The cohort was made up of approximately 670 healthy bone marrow donors. Cohort members were all nominally healthy when sampled, although unrecorded immune exposures were likely present. The donor tested CMV seronegative and was one of the 352 seronegative cohort members. Every donor gave a peripheral blood sample, and the peripheral blood mononuclear cells from that sample were used for TCR beta sequencing. Genomic DNA extraction from the blood cell samples was performed with the Qiagen DNeasy Blood Extraction Kit. The investigation overall reported the following: The 87-base-pair reads could not distinguish some IMGT-functional V segments, including TRBV6-2 and TRBV6-3, so those segments were excluded. A group of highly shared sequence variants was considered likely to be a technical artifact of the sequencing pipeline. Linkage disequilibrium might explain the correlated functional status among segregating V segments, but an unknown experimental factor could not be excluded. Most TCR sequences were observed very rarely across donors, whereas some public TCRs were present in many individuals. A further reported finding was that TCR beta sequences accurately predicted the HLA-A and HLA-B alleles for most subjects in the first cohort. The study listed 150 to 200 TCR beta chains as associated with cytomegalovirus. A few of the identified cytomegalovirus-associated TCR beta chains were confirmed in vitro to be specific for cytomegalovirus antigens. Compared with the approximately 700-donor mean, donors in an Asian-associated ancestry cluster had fewer N-insertions in productive TCRs, according to a later genetic analysis. Strong co-occurrence of HLA alleles, especially DR and DQ, made assigning TCR associations to individual alleles difficult. In a later analysis, several top co-occurrence clusters were reported to appear linked to parvovirus B19, influenza, CMV and Epstein-Barr virus. The earlier analysis of approximately 590 of the donors excluded over 15 rarely observed V segments, including chromosome 9 orphons, because counts were too low. The classifier was reported to diagnose cytomegalovirus status with high specificity and sensitivity in both the original and validation cohorts. A later analysis associated 15,000 to 20,000 TCR beta sequences with specific HLA alleles at a false discovery rate of 0.05. In a later genetic analysis, a missense DCLRE1C variant was associated with V-gene and J-gene trimming of TCR beta chains, and the association was replicated in an independent cohort. A later analysis found that HLA-associated TCR beta chains were more clonally expanded and had lower generation probabilities than equally common non-associated chains. In a later analysis, the rate of TCR association differed among HLA loci, with DRB1 alleles having the most associated TCRs and HLA-C alleles having the fewest. In an earlier analysis of about 600 of the donors, most TCR beta V segments appeared in productive rearrangements about 90% or about 30% of the time, broadly matching IMGT annotations. The cohort was sequenced for TCR beta chains only, and without alpha or paired-chain data the features that could be detected were limited. In a later analysis, most CMV-associated TCR beta chains were found to appear HLA-restricted, with HLA associations seemingly driven largely by CMV exposure. It was suggested by the authors that the approach could potentially be generalized to other disease states and immunological phenotypes. The only immune exposure information available for the cohort was CMV serostatus. Because HLA typing was unavailable for some donors at each locus, only the typed subset was used in association tests. The presence/absence analyses assumed that sequencing depth was roughly uniform across donors, and that assumption may not be true.

Sequencing was done on a sample of PBMCs. The TCR comes from a man aged 45-65 years in good health and CMV-seronegative. This chain is built from TRBV2 and TRBJ2-1, and 11 bases in between align with TRBD2. The base sequence is TGTGCCAGCAGTGCACTAGCGGGGGTTATCAATGAGCAGTTCTTC. Its amino acids are CASSALAGVINEQFF.